Listed below are T cell receptor beta chains from one sample, sequenced in a study of blood T cells in healthy people across ages. MiXCR was run by TCRdb on the 5' RACE reads, yielding one entry per CDR3 protein. The sample carries some 1.7 million distinct CDR3 sequences, 28% recorded once. Material for sequencing was blood. Receptor source: a young woman in good health. CDR3s include the opening cysteine and the closing phenylalanine or tryptophan. Fields, in order: CDR3 length, J gene, V gene, D gene, clone size, CDR3 DNA, CDR3 protein. The D gene is left open where the match is weak. The size field is filled for only some rows; it gives once, few, many or a size class.

>15|TRBJ1-5|TRBV24-1|TRBD1|.
TGTGCCACCAGTGATCCCGGGACAGGGAATCAGCCCCAGCATTTT
CATSDPGTGNQPQHF
>15|TRBJ2-7|TRBV6-5|.|many
TGTGCCAGCAGTGTCCTCGCGACAGTTTCCTACGAGCAGTACTTC
CASSVLATVSYEQYF
>18|TRBJ1-5|TRBV7-7|.|.
TGTGCCAGCAGCTTCCGACAGGAAACCCCTATAGGCAATCAGCCCCAGCATTTT
CASSFRQETPIGNQPQHF
>16|TRBJ2-3|TRBV12-3/TRBV12-4|TRBD2|.
TGTGCCAGCAGTTCTCAGACTAGCGGTAGCGCAGATGCGCAGTATTTT
CASSSQTSGSADAQYF
>16|TRBJ1-5|TRBV4-3|.|.
TGCGCCAGCAGCCCCGAGGTCGCAGGGGGCAATCAGCCCCAGCATTTT
CASSPEVAGGNQPQHF
>18|TRBJ2-1|TRBV11-2|.|few
TGTGCCAGCAGCTTTGTGGTGGACTACCATGACGGCTACAATGAGCAGTTCTTC
CASSFVVDYHDGYNEQFF
>12|TRBJ2-2|TRBV29-1|TRBD2|.
TGCAGCGTTTCGGGACTAGCCGGGGAGCTGTTTTTT
CSVSGLAGELFF
>14|TRBJ2-5|TRBV7-9|.|.
TGTGCCAGCAGCTTAGGTGGGAATTCGGGGACCCAGTACTTC
CASSLGGNSGTQYF
>15|TRBJ2-4|TRBV29-1|TRBD1|many
TGCAGCGTTTGGGACAGGGCCTTAGCCAAAAACATTCAGTACTTC
CSVWDRALAKNIQYF
>15|TRBJ1-4|TRBV9|.|.
TGTGCCAGCAGCGTAGACAACGGACCAAATGAAAAACTGTTTTTT
CASSVDNGPNEKLFF
>15|TRBJ1-5|TRBV7-2|.|.
TGTGCCAGCAGCTTGGTCGGTAATAGCAATCAGCCCCAGCATTTT
CASSLVGNSNQPQHF
>13|TRBJ1-2|TRBV6-6|TRBD1|.
TGTGCCAGCAGGGGACAGGGAACGGGTGGCTACACCTTC
CASRGQGTGGYTF
>13|TRBJ2-7|TRBV12-5|.|.
TGTGCTAGGGGTTTGGGAAACGAATACGAGCAGTACTTC
CARGLGNEYEQYF
>14|TRBJ2-1|TRBV29-1|.|few
TGCAGCGTTGGGAAGAGAAGTCATTACAATGAGCAGTTCTTC
CSVGKRSHYNEQFF
>16|TRBJ2-1|TRBV6-2/TRBV6-3|TRBD2|once
TGTGCCACCAAACGGCCTAGCGGGGCCATCTACAATAAGCAGTTCTTC
CATKRPSGAIYNKQFF
>19|TRBJ2-3|TRBV7-2|TRBD2|.
TGTGCCAGCAGCCCTATCGTAGGACTAGCGGGAGTCGTGTGTGATACGCAGTATTTT
CASSPIVGLAGVVCDTQYF
>12|TRBJ2-1|TRBV29-1|.|many
TGCAGCGTTGTATGGGACCTGGGTGAGCAGTTCTTC
CSVVWDLGEQFF
>16|TRBJ1-1|TRBV5-1|TRBD1|.
TGCGCCAGCAGCTTCGGACACGGGACAGGGGGCACTGAAGCTTTCTTT
CASSFGHGTGGTEAFF
>14|TRBJ1-2|TRBV28|TRBD1|few
TGTGCCATGGCAAACAGGGGGCTCGGCTATGGCTACACCTTC
CAMANRGLGYGYTF
>14|TRBJ2-3|TRBV5-1|.|few
TGCGCCAGCAGCTTGGGGGATCGGACAGATACGCAGTATTTT
CASSLGDRTDTQYF
>14|TRBJ2-3|TRBV5-1|.|few
TGCGCCAGCAGCTCAGGTAGCGGAGCAGATACGCAGTATTTT
CASSSGSGADTQYF
>16|TRBJ2-1|TRBV3-1|.|once
TGTGCCAGCAGCCAAGGCCACCTTCGGGGTAGCGGATATGAGTTCTTC
CASSQGHLRGSGYEFF
>17|TRBJ2-3|TRBV10-3|TRBD2|few
TGTGCCATCAGCCCCCAAGCTAGCGGGACAGCGACAGATACGCAGTATTTT
CAISPQASGTATDTQYF
>12|TRBJ1-5|TRBV12-3/TRBV12-4|.|few
TGTGCCAGCAATAATCTGGGGGAGCCCCAGCATTTT
CASNNLGEPQHF
>14|TRBJ2-7|TRBV12-3/TRBV12-4|TRBD1|.
TGTGCCAGCAGCGCGTGGACAGGGGCCTACGAGCAGTACTTC
CASSAWTGAYEQYF
>14|TRBJ2-7|TRBV5-6|TRBD2|.
TGTGCCAGCAGCCAGCGGGGGGGCCTCTACGAGCAGTACTTC
CASSQRGGLYEQYF
>14|TRBJ2-2|TRBV5-1|.|.
TGCGCCAGCAGCGTCGGGGAGAACACCGGGGAGCTGTTTTTT
CASSVGENTGELFF
>15|TRBJ2-7|TRBV12-3/TRBV12-4|.|.
TGTGCCAGCAGCTTAGGACTGAGCTCCTACAATGAGCAGTACTTC
CASSLGLSSYNEQYF
>16|TRBJ2-1|TRBV9|TRBD1|.
TGTGCCAGCAGCTATCAGGGGGTGAGCTCCTACAATGAGCAGTTCTTC
CASSYQGVSSYNEQFF
>16|TRBJ1-2|TRBV29-1|TRBD1|.
TGCAGCGTTGTCCCGCTAGGACAGGGCGATTCAAAGGGCTACACCTTC
CSVVPLGQGDSKGYTF
>15|TRBJ2-4|TRBV12-3/TRBV12-4|.|many
TGTGCCAGCAGTTTAGCGCTGGCAGGCTCAGGCATTCAGTACTTC
CASSLALAGSGIQYF
>17|TRBJ2-1|TRBV9|TRBD2|.
TGTGCCAGCAGCGTAGAACTCGGGACTAGCGGGATCAATGAGCAGTTCTTC
CASSVELGTSGINEQFF
>16|TRBJ2-1|TRBV7-8|.|few
TGTGCCAGCAGCTTAGATCCGGGACACTTCCAAGAGACCCAGTTCTTC
CASSLDPGHFQETQFF
>17|TRBJ1-2|TRBV7-2|.|.
TGTGCCAGCAGCTTACGGGGTGGGGGCTTCAGGGAATATGGCTACACCTTC
CASSLRGGGFREYGYTF
>15|TRBJ2-1|TRBV7-2|.|.
TGTGCCAGCAGGACCGGAGGACGGACCTACAATGAGCAGTTCTTC
CASRTGGRTYNEQFF
>16|TRBJ2-1|TRBV10-3|.|few
TGTGCCATCCCAGGTTTAGCGGAGGCGAACTACAATGAGCAGTTCTTC
CAIPGLAEANYNEQFF
>13|TRBJ2-3|TRBV9|.|.
TGTGCCAGCAGCAGGGCAGGGTTGAGCGAGCAGTATTTT
CASSRAGLSEQYF
>14|TRBJ2-6|TRBV20-1|.|many
TGCAGTGCTCGACAGAGCTCTGGGGCCAACGTCCTGACTTTC
CSARQSSGANVLTF
>14|TRBJ2-7|TRBV7-9|.|.
TGTGCCAGCAGCCCACTAGTGCAAGCCTACGAGCAGTACTTC
CASSPLVQAYEQYF
>12|TRBJ2-1|TRBV9|TRBD1|.
TGTGCCAGCACCGGACAGGGGGATGAGCAGTTCTTC
CASTGQGDEQFF